The 18 T cell receptor beta chains below were found in one sample sequenced in a study of cytomegalovirus exposure and HLA in healthy donors. Amplification used 60 Vbeta primers and 13 Jbeta primers. Profiled with immunoSEQ multiplex PCR; TCRdb holds only in-frame clones, not every one. The table records 45,000 to 65,000 clones, roughly 72% of them present only once. The sample taken for sequencing was PBMCs. Receptors originate from a woman aged 45-59 years in good health and CMV-seropositive.

This clone appeared a few times. This chain uses TRBV6-5 with TRBJ2-7, with D perhaps matching TRBD1 (5 bases). The germline CDR1 and CDR2 sequences are MNHEY and SVGAGI. The V end was cut by 6 bases, the J end by 3 bases, with 12 bases between. This CDR3 is built from 13 residues. CDR3 residues: CASRGLDNYEQYF. CDR3 DNA sequence: TGTGCCAGCAGGGGGCTTGATAACTACGAGCAGTACTTC.

This clone appeared a few times. J is TRBJ1-2 and V is TRBV2; D ambiguous. In germline, CDR1 is SNHLY, CDR2 FYNNEI. This CDR3 comprises 15 residues. V shed 6 bases and J shed 8 bases, with 22 bases lying between them. The CDR3 loop is CASRAGFSASWGYTF. The DNA of the CDR3 is TGTGCCAGCAGAGCAGGTTTTTCGGCCTCGTGGGGCTACACCTTC.

The chain combines TRBV7-2 with TRBJ2-1; 10 bases align to TRBD2. V lost 5 bases to trimming and J lost 9 bases; unmatched junction nucleotides: 10. The CDR3 has 15 residues. Germline V gene lookup returns CDR1 SGHTA and CDR2 FQGNSA. CDR3 region: CASSPSSGRVIEQFF. The CDR3 nucleotides read TGTGCCAGCAGCCCCTCTAGCGGGAGAGTTATTGAGCAGTTCTTC.

J is TRBJ2-7 and V is TRBV18; TRBD2 is a possible D gene (6 bases). V lost 3 bases and J 3 bases, leaving 12 bases between the germline ends. CDR3 size: 14 residues. Germline loops: CDR1 KGHSH, CDR2 LQKENI. The CDR3: CASSPPGAVYEQYF. The CDR3 coding sequence is TGTGCCAGCTCACCGCCGGGAGCCGTCTACGAGCAGTACTTC.

This clone occurred a few times. The V call is TRBV9, the J call TRBJ2-6; D might be TRBD1 (5 bases). The V end lost 0 bases, the J end lost 0 bases, and 10 bases lay between the germline ends. Germline assignment: CDR1 SGDLS and CDR2 YYNGEE. The CDR3 contains 17 residues. This CDR3 is CASSVEQGRSGANVLTF. The CDR3 nucleotides are TGTGCCAGCAGCGTAGAGCAGGGCCGCTCTGGGGCCAACGTCCTGACTTTC.

V usage is TRBV5-1 and J usage is TRBJ2-3; possibly TRBD2 for D (6 bases). Trimming took 6 bases from V and 6 from J, leaving 20 bases between them. Germline values: CDR1 SGHRS, CDR2 YFSETQ. CDR3 size: 15 residues. CDR3 loop: CASKRFGGLTDTQYF. CDR3 DNA: TGCGCCAGCAAACGATTCGGGGGACTTACCGATACGCAGTATTTT.

The V and J genes are TRBV28 and TRBJ2-7; D gene ambiguous. Trimming stripped 4 bases from V and 7 bases from J, with 8 bases between. Looked up from germline, CDR1 is MDHEN and CDR2 is SYDVKM. The CDR3 covers 11 residues. The CDR3 spells CASSSYREQYF. In nucleotides, the CDR3 is TGTGCCAGCAGTTCCTACAGAGAGCAGTACTTC.

The chain links TRBV5-1 to TRBJ2-7; weak D call: TRBD2 (6 bases). The V end was cut by 4 bases, the J end by 3 bases, with 11 bases between. The CDR3 contains 13 residues. Per germline, CDR1 SGHRS and CDR2 YFSETQ. DNA of the CDR3: TGCGCCAGCAGCCTGGGGACTGACTACGAGCAGTACTTC. Encoded protein: CASSLGTDYEQYF.

The chain links TRBV19 to TRBJ1-1, with 10 bases aligning to TRBD1. This CDR3 contains 14 residues. Germline CDR1 and CDR2: LNHDA and SQIVND (reference sequence). Germline trimming cut 7 bases from V and 5 bases from J; bases unmatched to any gene: 7. CDR3 coding DNA: TGTGCCAGTACCCGGACAGGGGGGTGGACTGAAGCTTTCTTT. The encoded protein is CASTRTGGWTEAFF.

The chain uses TRBV5-1 and TRBJ2-3; D not resolved. The CDR3 length is 12 residues. Trimming pared 0 bases from V and 6 bases from J, leaving 5 bases between. From germline, CDR1 is SGHRS and CDR2 YFSETQ. The CDR3 here is CASSLALDTQYF. The CDR3 DNA is TGCGCCAGCAGCTTGGCCTTGGATACGCAGTATTTT.

The rearrangement joins TRBV7-9 to TRBJ1-4; D remains unclear. The germline V gene has CDR1 SEHNR and CDR2 FQNEAQ (reference sequence). CDR3 length: 13 residues. V was clipped by 5 bases and J by 0 bases, with 4 bases between them. The CDR3 coding sequence is TGTGCCAGCAGCCAGGCAACTAATGAAAAACTGTTTTTT. Its translation is CASSQATNEKLFF.

The chain couples TRBV6-5 to TRBJ1-5; D unresolved. CDR3 length equals 13 residues. Germline CDR1 reads MNHEY; CDR2 reads SVGAGI. V shed 5 bases and J shed 5 bases, with 10 bases lying between them. In DNA form, the CDR3 reads TGTGCCAGCAGTCCCACGCGGGATCAGCCCCAGCATTTT. Encoded protein: CASSPTRDQPQHF.

The chain carries TRBV6-6 and TRBJ2-2; D may be TRBD1 (6 bases). V shed 6 bases and J shed 1 base, with 12 bases lying between them. Germline V gene lookup returns CDR1 MNHNY and CDR2 SVGAGI (reference sequence). The CDR3 totals 15 residues. The CDR3 loop reads CASSWTVKNTGELFF. The CDR3, as DNA: TGTGCCAGCAGCTGGACAGTTAAGAACACCGGGGAGCTGTTTTTT.

The sample holds one count of this clone. This chain links TRBV5-1 with TRBJ2-3; TRBD2 agrees at 10 bases. Germline V lookup: CDR1 SGHRS, CDR2 YFSETQ. The CDR3 contains 19 residues. Trimming at V came to 0 bases and at J to 2 bases, leaving 12 bases not matched to a gene. CDR3 region: CASSLEPAGGPGNTDTQYF. CDR3 nucleotides: TGCGCCAGCAGCTTGGAGCCAGCGGGAGGGCCGGGGAACACAGATACGCAGTATTTT.

This clone was counted once. The gene calls are TRBV7-3 and TRBJ2-3; TRBD2 agrees at 7 bases. The germline V gene has CDR1 SGHTA and CDR2 FQGTGA. The junction had 5 bases not matched to a gene; V was cut back by 4 bases and J by 1 base. There are 15 residues in the CDR3. CDR3 residues: CASSSGAGGTDTQYF. For the CDR3, the DNA is TGTGCCAGCAGCTCCGGGGCGGGGGGCACAGATACGCAGTATTTT.

The chain is built from TRBV6-5 and TRBJ2-5, with 7 bases lining up with TRBD1. With 6 bases clipped from V and 9 bases from J, the junction kept 10 bases outside the gene matches. The CDR3 has 13 amino acids. Germline CDR1 is MNHEY and CDR2 is SVGAGI. CDR3 region: CASRLDRVQAQYF. In nucleotides, the CDR3 is TGTGCCAGCAGACTAGACAGGGTTCAGGCCCAGTACTTC.

This clone was detected only once. This sequence joins TRBV18 and TRBJ1-5; possible D gene TRBD1, 5 bases. CDR3 length: 13 residues. Trimming took 3 bases from V and 4 from J, leaving 7 bases between them. Germline V gene sequence: CDR1 KGHSH, CDR2 LQKENI. CDR3 amino acids: CASSPGTNQPQHF. CDR3 DNA: TGTGCCAGCTCACCCGGGACTAATCAGCCCCAGCATTTT.

This chain links TRBV28 with TRBJ2-2; 8 bases agree with TRBD2. The V gene's germline CDR1 is MDHEN and CDR2 SYDVKM. Losses at the gene ends were 10 bases for V and 7 bases for J; bases not matched to a gene: 11. The CDR3 covers 14 residues. CDR3 protein: CATLESGTSGELFF. The DNA for the CDR3 is TGTGCCACCCTTGAATCCGGGACTAGCGGGGAGCTGTTTTTT.